This T cell receptor (beta chain) derives from a study of T cells in Graves' hyperthyroidism and ophthalmopathy. Patients showing uncontrolled infection, other autoimmune disease, pregnancy or lactation were ineligible. A note on this clonotype: What it binds is not known.

Study-wide results and caveats: Before onset, ophthalmopathy was predicted by the model a median approximately 6.7 months earlier. Blood also held most thyroid clonotypes expanded beyond 0.001.

The TCR beta CDR3 regions underwent amplification using RNA transcripts as the source. Using the HTBI primer set, a first-round RT-PCR was run on the TCR CDR3. One entry per CDR3 protein results from TCRdb running MiXCR on the multiplex PCR reads. In the table there are fewer than 850,000 distinct CDR3 sequences, 15% to 20% of which are singletons. The CDR3 has 16 amino acids. Germline values: CDR1 SGHVS, CDR2 FQNEAQ. V gave up 7 bases and J gave up 0 bases, with 13 bases separating them. The source of this sequence is a man between 45 and 60 years old with Graves' hyperthyroidism. This chain uses TRBV7-8 with TRBJ2-6, with D possibly being TRBD1 or TRBD2 (5 bases each). The sequencing sample was made of blood. CDR3 DNA: TGTGCCAGCACCCGGGACCGGTCCTCTGGGGCCAACGTCCTGACTTTC. Encoded protein: CASTRDRSSGANVLTF.